This T cell receptor beta chain was identified in a study of identical twins. Notes on the study in general: Models underestimated how often monozygotic twins shared out-of-frame TCR alpha. Those out-of-frame alpha sequences shared by twins showed an excess of low generation probability. Part of the zero-insertion signal could reflect confounding by invariant MAIT and iNKT cells.

No donor was unhealthy or non-Caucasian. Per the germline V gene, CDR1 is SEHNR and CDR2 is FQNEAQ (reference sequence). V lost 5 bases, J lost 12 bases, and 16 bases lay in between. The CDR3 loop spans 12 amino acids. With regard to this clonotype: Its antigen is still unknown.

TCRdb reprocessed the 5' RACE reads via MiXCR and lists one record per CDR3 protein. The data hold around 1.7 million distinct CDR3 sequences, with about 31% observed a single time. Sequencing used cord blood. The TCR originated in a newborn girl in good health. The chain recombines TRBV7-9 with TRBJ1-1, with TRBD1 as a possible D gene (6 bases). CDR3 sequence (DNA): TGTGCCAGCAGCGCCTCCGGGACAACCTCTTTCTTT. It translates to CASSASGTTSFF. Together with reference TRBV7-9 and TRBJ1-1, the CDR3 gives the full variable domain: DTGVSQNPRHKITKRGQNVTFRCDPISEHNRLYWYRQTLGQGPEFLTYFQNEAQLEKSRLLSDRFSAERPKGSFSTLEIQRTEQGDSAMYLCASSASGTTSFFGQGTRLTVV.